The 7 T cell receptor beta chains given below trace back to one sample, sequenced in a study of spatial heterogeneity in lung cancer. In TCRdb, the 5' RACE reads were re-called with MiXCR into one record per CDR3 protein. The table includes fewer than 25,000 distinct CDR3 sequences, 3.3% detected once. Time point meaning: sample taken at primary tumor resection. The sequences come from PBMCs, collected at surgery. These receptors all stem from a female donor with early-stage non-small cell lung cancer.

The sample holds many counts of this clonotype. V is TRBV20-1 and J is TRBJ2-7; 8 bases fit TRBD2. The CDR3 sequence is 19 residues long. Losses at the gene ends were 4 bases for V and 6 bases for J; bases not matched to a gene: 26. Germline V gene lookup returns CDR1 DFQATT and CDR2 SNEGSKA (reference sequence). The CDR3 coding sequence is TGCAGTGCTACTAGCGTAAGACTAGCGCTATCCGTTCGCGGATCCGAGCAGTACTTC. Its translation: CSATSVRLALSVRGSEQYF.

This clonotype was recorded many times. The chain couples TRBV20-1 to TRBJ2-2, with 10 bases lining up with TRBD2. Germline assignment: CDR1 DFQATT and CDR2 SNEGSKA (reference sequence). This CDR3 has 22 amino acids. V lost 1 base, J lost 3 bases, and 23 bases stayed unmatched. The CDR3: CSARGPPRSRSGRDFYTGELFF. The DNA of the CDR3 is TGCAGTGCTAGAGGTCCTCCACGGTCTCGCAGCGGGAGGGACTTCTACACCGGGGAGCTGTTTTTT.

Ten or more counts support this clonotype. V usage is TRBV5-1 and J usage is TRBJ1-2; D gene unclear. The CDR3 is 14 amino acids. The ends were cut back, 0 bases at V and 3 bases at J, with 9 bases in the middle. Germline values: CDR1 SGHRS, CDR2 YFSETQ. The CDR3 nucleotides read TGCGCCAGCAGCTTGGGGCAGCGTCACTATGGCTACACCTTC. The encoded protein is CASSLGQRHYGYTF.

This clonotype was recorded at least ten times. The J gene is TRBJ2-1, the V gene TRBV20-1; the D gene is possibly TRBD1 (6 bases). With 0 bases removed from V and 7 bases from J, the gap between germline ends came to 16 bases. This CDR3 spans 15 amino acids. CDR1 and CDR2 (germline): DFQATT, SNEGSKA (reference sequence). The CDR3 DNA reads TGCAGTGCTAGAGACCCCCCGGGACAACCGAATGAGCAGTTCTTC. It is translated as CSARDPPGQPNEQFF.

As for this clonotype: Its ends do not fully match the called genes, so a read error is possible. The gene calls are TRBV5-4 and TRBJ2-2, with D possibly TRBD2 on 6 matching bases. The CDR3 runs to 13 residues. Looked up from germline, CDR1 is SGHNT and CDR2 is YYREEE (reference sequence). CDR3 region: CASSFPEGGEPFF. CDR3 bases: TGTGCCAGCAGCTTTCCCGAGGGCGGGGAGCCGTTTTTT.

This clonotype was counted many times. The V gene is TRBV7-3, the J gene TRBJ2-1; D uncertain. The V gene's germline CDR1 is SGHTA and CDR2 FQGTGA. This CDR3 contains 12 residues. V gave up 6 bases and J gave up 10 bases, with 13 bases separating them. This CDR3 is CASSPLFGEQFF. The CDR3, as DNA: TGTGCCAGCAGTCCCTTGTTCGGAGAGCAGTTCTTC.

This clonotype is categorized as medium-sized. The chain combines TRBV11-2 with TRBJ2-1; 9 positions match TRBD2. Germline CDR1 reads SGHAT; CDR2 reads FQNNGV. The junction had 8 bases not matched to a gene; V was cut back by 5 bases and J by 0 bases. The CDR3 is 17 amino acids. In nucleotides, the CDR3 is TGTGCCAGCAGCCGATATTATAGCGGGAGCTCCTACAATGAGCAGTTCTTC. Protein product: CASSRYYSGSSYNEQFF. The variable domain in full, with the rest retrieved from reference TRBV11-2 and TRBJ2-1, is EAGVAQSPRYKIIEKRQSVAFWCNPISGHATLYWYQQILGQGPKLLIQFQNNGVVDDSQLPKDRFSAERLKGVDSTLKIQPAKLEDSAVYLCASSRYYSGSSYNEQFFGPGTRLTVL.